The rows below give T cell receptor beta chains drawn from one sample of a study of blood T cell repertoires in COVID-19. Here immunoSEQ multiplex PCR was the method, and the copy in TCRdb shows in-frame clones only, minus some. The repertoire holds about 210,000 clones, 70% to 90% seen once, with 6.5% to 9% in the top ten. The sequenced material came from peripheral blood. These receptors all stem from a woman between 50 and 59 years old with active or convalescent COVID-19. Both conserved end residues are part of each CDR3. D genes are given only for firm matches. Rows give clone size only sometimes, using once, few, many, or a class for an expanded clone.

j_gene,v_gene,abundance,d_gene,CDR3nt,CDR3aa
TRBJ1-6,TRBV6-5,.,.,TGTGCCAGCAGTTACTCCGGGACAACCAATTCACCCCTCCACTTT,CASSYSGTTNSPLHF
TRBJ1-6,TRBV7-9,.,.,TGTGCCAGCTCCCCAGGTCCGGGGGTAGGCCGCTCACCCCTCCACTTT,CASSPGPGVGRSPLHF
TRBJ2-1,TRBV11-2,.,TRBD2,TGTGCCAGCAGCTTAAGAGGCGGGAGGGCCCCCCCAAATGAGCAGTTCTTC,CASSLRGGRAPPNEQFF
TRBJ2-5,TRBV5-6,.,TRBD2,TGTGCCAGCAGCTTGGAAACCAGCGGGGGGCTGGAGACCCAGTACTTC,CASSLETSGGLETQYF
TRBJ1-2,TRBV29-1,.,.,TGCAGCGTTGAAACAGGGTCCTTCCAAGGCTACACCTTC,CSVETGSFQGYTF
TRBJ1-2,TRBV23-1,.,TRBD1,TGCGCCAGCAGCGACACAGGGGGGAACTATGGCTACACCTTC,CASSDTGGNYGYTF
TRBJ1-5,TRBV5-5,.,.,TGTGCCAGCAGCACAGTCCCCGAGGAGGGCAATCAGCCCCAGCATTTT,CASSTVPEEGNQPQHF
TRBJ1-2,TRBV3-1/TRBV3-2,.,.,TGTGCCAGCAGCCCGCGGAGGGGACTCCACTATGGCTACACCTTC,CASSPRRGLHYGYTF
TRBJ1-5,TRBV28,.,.,TGTGCCAGCAGTTTAAAGGGGGTAAGCAATCAGCCCCAGCATTTT,CASSLKGVSNQPQHF
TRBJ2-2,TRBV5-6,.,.,TGTGCCAGCAGCGCCAGACAGGCCCCGAACACCGGGGAGCTGTTTTTT,CASSARQAPNTGELFF
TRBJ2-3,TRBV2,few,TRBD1,TGTGCCAGCAGCCGAGACAGGGGCACAGATACGCAGTATTTT,CASSRDRGTDTQYF
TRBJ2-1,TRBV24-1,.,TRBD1,TGTGCCACCAGTGATTTCGGGACAGGGGCAAGGAATGAGCAGTTCTTC,CATSDFGTGARNEQFF
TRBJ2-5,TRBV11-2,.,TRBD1,TGTGCCAGCAGCTTAATAAGGGGGCGCGGAGAGACCCAGTACTTC,CASSLIRGRGETQYF
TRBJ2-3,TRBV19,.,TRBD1,TGTGCCAGTAGTATCCTCGGACAGGGTGGCACAGATACGCAGTATTTT,CASSILGQGGTDTQYF
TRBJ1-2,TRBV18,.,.,TGTGCCAGCGCAAAAAACGGGAGGTGCACCTTC,CASAKNGRCTF
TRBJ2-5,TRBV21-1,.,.,TGTGCCAGCAGCGCCCGACTAGCGGGAAGGGATGAGACCCAGTACTTC,CASSARLAGRDETQYF
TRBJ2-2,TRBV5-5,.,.,TGTGCCAGCAGCTTGGACGGGGTGAACACCGGGGAGCTGTTTTTT,CASSLDGVNTGELFF
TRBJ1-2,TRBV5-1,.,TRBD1,TGCGCCAGCAGCCCGCCGGGACAGGGCATGTATGGCTACACCTTC,CASSPPGQGMYGYTF
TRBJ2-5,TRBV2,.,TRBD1,TGTGCCAGCACACCCTATGACAGGGAAGAGACCCAGTACTTC,CASTPYDREETQYF
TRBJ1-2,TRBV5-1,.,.,TGCGCCAGCAGCCGTGACGGAGCGTCCTATGGCTACACCTTC,CASSRDGASYGYTF
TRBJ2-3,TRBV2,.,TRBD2,TGTGCCACCCGGGGTTCTAGCGGGAGAGGAAATACGCAGTATTTT,CATRGSSGRGNTQYF
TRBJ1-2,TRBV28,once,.,TGTGCCAGCGGGGGGAGTTACTATGGCTACACCTTC,CASGGSYYGYTF
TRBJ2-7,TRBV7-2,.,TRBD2,TGTGCCAGCAGCTTTATACGGACTAGTTACGAGCAGTACTTC,CASSFIRTSYEQYF
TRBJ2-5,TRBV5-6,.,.,TGTGCCAGCAGCTTCCGTCAGGCGGAGACCCAGTACTTC,CASSFRQAETQYF
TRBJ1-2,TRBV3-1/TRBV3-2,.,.,TGTGCCAGCAGCCCAAAAGAATTGTATTTGGCCTATGGCTACACCTTC,CASSPKELYLAYGYTF
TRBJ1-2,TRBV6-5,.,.,TGTGCCAGCAGTTACTCGGAGGGTACAATGTATGGCTACACCTTC,CASSYSEGTMYGYTF
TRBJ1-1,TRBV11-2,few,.,TGTGCCAGCAGCTTGGGAGGACTTGAAGCTTTCTTT,CASSLGGLEAFF
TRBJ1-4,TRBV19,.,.,TGTGCCAGTAGTTCACGAGGGACGGGAGGGGAAAAACTGTTTTTT,CASSSRGTGGEKLFF
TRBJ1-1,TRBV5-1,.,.,TGCGCCAGCAGCCGAAATCCGATAACAGGGTTAATGAACACTGAAGCTTTCTTT,CASSRNPITGLMNTEAFF
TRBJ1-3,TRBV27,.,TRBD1,TGTGCCAGCAGTTCGACAGGGGCAGGTGGAAACACCATATATTTT,CASSSTGAGGNTIYF
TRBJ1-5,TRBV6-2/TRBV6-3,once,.,TGTGCCAGCAGTTCAACCCGGCAGACTACCAATCAGCCCCAGCATTTT,CASSSTRQTTNQPQHF
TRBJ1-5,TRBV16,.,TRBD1,TGTGCCAGCAGCCATAGGACAGGTAGCAATCAGCCCCAGCATTTT,CASSHRTGSNQPQHF
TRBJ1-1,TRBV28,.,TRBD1,TGTGCCAGCATCCCCCCGACAGGGGTGAACACTGAAGCTTTCTTT,CASIPPTGVNTEAFF
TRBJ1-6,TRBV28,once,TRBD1,TGTGCCAGCAGTCAGACAGGGGTTGTTGATAATTCACCCCTCCACTTT,CASSQTGVVDNSPLHF
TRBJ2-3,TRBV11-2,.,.,TGTGCCAGCAGCTTAGATCGGTTTAGTACAGATACGCAGTATTTT,CASSLDRFSTDTQYF
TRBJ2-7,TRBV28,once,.,TGTGCCAGCGCGACATTGTACGAGCAGTACTTC,CASATLYEQYF
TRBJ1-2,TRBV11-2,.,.,TGTGCCAGCAGCTTAGCAAGAGTACTGGATGGCTACACCTTC,CASSLARVLDGYTF
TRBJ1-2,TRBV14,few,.,TGTGCCAGCAGGCGGGGGCAGGGTAAAGGCTACACCTTC,CASRRGQGKGYTF
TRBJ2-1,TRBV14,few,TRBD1,TGTGCCAGCAGCCTAACGACAGGGCAGTACAATGAGCAGTTCTTC,CASSLTTGQYNEQFF
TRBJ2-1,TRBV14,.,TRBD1,TGTGCCAGCAGCCGGGTGGGACAGGGGGCCCATGAGCAGTTCTTC,CASSRVGQGAHEQFF
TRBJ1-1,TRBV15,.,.,TGTGCCACCAGCAGCCGGGGGGAGGGGATCACTGAAGCTTTCTTT,CATSSRGEGITEAFF
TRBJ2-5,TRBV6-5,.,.,TGTGCCAGCAGGACTTCTGAACAGGGACGAGAGACCCAGTACTTC,CASRTSEQGRETQYF
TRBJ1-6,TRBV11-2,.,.,TGTGCCAGCAGCTTGGGGGGGGCTTATAATTCACCCCTCCACTTT,CASSLGGAYNSPLHF
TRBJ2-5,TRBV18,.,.,TGTGCCAGCTCACCTAGACCCGGGGAGACCCAGTACTTC,CASSPRPGETQYF
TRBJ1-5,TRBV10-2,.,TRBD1,TGCGCCAGCAGTGGTCCCCCGACAGGGGGATCCAATCAGCCCCAGCATTTT,CASSGPPTGGSNQPQHF
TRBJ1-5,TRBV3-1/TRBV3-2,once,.,TGTGCCAGCAGTCAGGACACAAGCAATCAGCCCCAGCATTTT,CASSQDTSNQPQHF
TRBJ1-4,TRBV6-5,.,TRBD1,TGTGCCAGCGTACCTCGGGACAGGGCGTATGAAAAACTGTTTTTT,CASVPRDRAYEKLFF
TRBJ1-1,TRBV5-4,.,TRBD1,TGTGCCAGCTGGAGGGGGCAAATGAACACTGAAGCTTTCTTT,CASWRGQMNTEAFF
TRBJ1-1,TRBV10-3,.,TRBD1,TGTGCCATCAGCGGGACAGACGGGGGCACTGAAGCTTTCTTT,CAISGTDGGTEAFF
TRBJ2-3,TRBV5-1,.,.,TGCGCCAGCAGCTTCGAGGGGGATGGCACAGATACGCAGTATTTT,CASSFEGDGTDTQYF
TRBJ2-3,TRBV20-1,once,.,TGCAGTGCTAGTGAAAGCCGGGATACGCAGTATTTT,CSASESRDTQYF
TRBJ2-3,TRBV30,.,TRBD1,TGTGCCTGGCAGGGGGTCACAGATACGCAGTATTTT,CAWQGVTDTQYF
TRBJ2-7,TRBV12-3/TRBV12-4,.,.,TGTGCCAGCAGTGGCCCCTACGAGCAGTACTTC,CASSGPYEQYF
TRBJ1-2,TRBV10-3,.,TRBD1,TGTGCCATCAGTCCGGGACAGTCCTTTGTCTATGGCTACACCTTC,CAISPGQSFVYGYTF